These 7 T cell receptor beta chains originate from one sample sequenced in a study of Graves' ophthalmopathy and Graves' hyperthyroidism. RNA served as the template for amplifying TCR beta CDR3 regions. RT-PCR in the first round used HTBI primers; a second-round multiplex PCR followed. TCRdb called the multiplex PCR reads again in MiXCR, with one record for every CDR3 protein. The sample includes some 350,000 distinct CDR3 sequences, about 17% of them seen just once. The sequenced sample was peripheral blood. These receptors were taken from an adult woman with stable Graves' hyperthyroidism.

This clonotype was counted at least ten times. The chain has TRBV29-1 and TRBJ1-2; D is unclear. Trimming shortened V by 3 bases and J by 1 base, and 6 bases separated the two germline ends. Germline V gene sequence: CDR1 SQVTM, CDR2 ANQGSEA. The CDR3 sequence is 12 residues long. This CDR3 reads CSVEWINYGYTF. The DNA for the CDR3 is TGCAGCGTTGAGTGGATTAACTATGGCTACACCTTC.

This clonotype occurred many times. The rearrangement joins TRBV29-1 to TRBJ2-7, with D perhaps given as TRBD1 or TRBD2 (5 bases each). The CDR3 contains 11 residues. The V and J ends lost 6 bases and 4 bases respectively, with 10 bases between them. CDR1 and CDR2 (germline): SQVTM, ANQGSEA. CDR3 in DNA: TGCAGCGTGGGGGACCGTTACGAGCAGTACTTC. It is translated as CSVGDRYEQYF.

This clonotype was seen only a few times. V is TRBV30 and J is TRBJ1-6, with D unclear. The CDR3 sequence is 16 residues long. Trimming removed 1 base at V and 2 bases at J, with 12 bases between. CDR1 is GTSNPN and CDR2 is SVGIG in the germline V gene (reference sequence). The CDR3 DNA reads as TGTGCCTGGAGTGAATGGAGGATGGCCTATAATTCACCCCTCCACTTT. Translation: CAWSEWRMAYNSPLHF.

The chain employs TRBV4-2 and TRBJ2-2; D tentatively reads TRBD1 or TRBD2 (5 bases each). The germline V gene encodes CDR1 LGHNA and CDR2 YNFKEQ. CDR3 length: 17 residues. V lost 11 bases and J lost 4, with 26 bases in between. The CDR3 DNA follows: TGTGCCGGCCCGGGGCGCGCCCGGGACCTATCCACCGGGGAGCTGTTTTTT. As protein: CAGPGRARDLSTGELFF.

This clonotype occurred many times. The chain employs TRBV27 and TRBJ2-7; possible D gene TRBD1, 5 bases. CDR3 length equals 14 residues. The V end was cut by 0 bases, the J end by 5 bases, with 11 bases between. Germline assignment: CDR1 MNHEY and CDR2 SMNVEV (reference sequence). This chain's CDR3 is CASSLSQGIDEQYF. The DNA of the CDR3 is TGTGCCAGCAGTTTATCGCAGGGAATCGACGAGCAGTACTTC.

In its sample, this clonotype was seen many times. For the CDR3, the DNA is TGTGCCAGCAGTTATATGCTAGCGGAAGCCCCTATTCAGTACTTC. Translation gives CASSYMLAEAPIQYF. The gene calls are TRBV6-2 or TRBV6-3 and TRBJ2-4, with 7 positions matching TRBD2. Germline lookup yields CDR1 MNHEY and CDR2 SVGEGT. The V gene end was trimmed by 3 bases and the J gene end by 10 bases; junction bases not matched to a gene: 12. CDR3 length: 15 residues.

Details on this clonotype: A much larger clone differs from this one at a single base, so this may be a read error. The chain combines TRBV28 with TRBJ2-6, with a weak D call TRBD1 (6 bases). CDR1 is MDHEN, CDR2 SYDVKM, per germline. The CDR3 consists of 14 residues. CDR3 amino acids: CVSRDRSGANVLTF. The DNA of the CDR3 is TGTGTCAGCAGAGACAGGTCTGGGGCCAACGTCCTGACTTTC. Full variable domain (outside the CDR3, taken from reference TRBV28 and TRBJ2-6): DVKVTQSSRYLVKRTGEKVFLECVQDMDHENMFWYRQDPGLGLRLIYFSYDVKMKEKGDIPEGYSVSREKKERFSLILESASTNQTSMYLCVSRDRSGANVLTFGAGSRLTVL.